A selection of T cell receptor beta chains follows, all from one sample in a study of blood T cell repertoires in COVID-19. The assay was immunoSEQ multiplex PCR, and TCRdb's table has in-frame clones only and misses some. Of about 16,000 clones in the sample, about four fifths are singletons; the top ten hold roughly an eighth. The sequenced sample consisted of peripheral blood. The receptor source for this set is a man aged 60 to 75 with acute or convalescent COVID-19. CDR3s include the opening cysteine and the closing phenylalanine or tryptophan. Fields, in order: D gene, V gene, J gene, clone size, CDR3 protein, CDR3 DNA. The D gene is left open where the match is weak. Only part of the rows carry a size: once, few, many, or a class if the clone is expanded.

D: NA; V: TRBV12-3/TRBV12-4; J: TRBJ1-1; size: few; CDR3: CASSSLGNTEAFF; DNA: TGTGCCAGCAGTTCCCTGGGCAACACTGAAGCTTTCTTT
D: TRBD1; V: TRBV19; J: TRBJ1-2; size: once; CDR3: CASSSEPAPEQGADYGYTF; DNA: TGTGCCAGTAGTTCCGAACCCGCCCCCGAACAGGGGGCAGACTATGGCTACACCTTC
D: NA; V: TRBV27; J: TRBJ1-4; size: NA; CDR3: CASSSPGQGHEKLFF; DNA: TGTGCCAGCAGTTCCCCGGGACAAGGACATGAAAAACTGTTTTTT
D: NA; V: TRBV7-2; J: TRBJ2-5; size: few; CDR3: CASSKRAQETQYF; DNA: TGTGCCAGCAGCAAGCGGGCCCAAGAGACCCAGTACTTC
D: NA; V: TRBV7-2; J: TRBJ2-7; size: NA; CDR3: CASTPDGGALYEQYF; DNA: TGTGCCAGCACACCTGACGGGGGAGCTCTCTACGAGCAGTACTTC
D: TRBD2; V: TRBV6-5; J: TRBJ2-1; size: NA; CDR3: CASSTSGRANEQFF; DNA: TGTGCCAGCTCAACTAGCGGGAGGGCGAATGAGCAGTTCTTC
D: TRBD1; V: TRBV7-2; J: TRBJ2-5; size: few; CDR3: CASSSGQGAGETQYF; DNA: TGTGCCAGCAGCTCAGGACAGGGGGCAGGGGAGACCCAGTACTTC
D: TRBD1; V: TRBV5-4; J: TRBJ1-1; size: NA; CDR3: CASNQQGFDTEAFF; DNA: TGTGCCAGCAACCAACAGGGGTTTGACACTGAAGCTTTCTTT
D: NA; V: TRBV5-6; J: TRBJ2-3; size: NA; CDR3: CASSLGTASTDTQYF; DNA: TGTGCCAGCAGCTTGGGGACAGCTAGCACAGATACGCAGTATTTT
D: TRBD1; V: TRBV27; J: TRBJ1-2; size: NA; CDR3: CASRPQGEYGYTF; DNA: TGTGCCAGCAGGCCCCAGGGGGAGTATGGCTACACCTTC
D: NA; V: TRBV7-5; J: TRBJ2-7; size: NA; CDR3: CARSPSASARNPYEQYF; DNA: TGTGCCAGAAGCCCCTCGGCTTCCGCGAGGAACCCCTACGAGCAGTACTTC
D: TRBD1; V: TRBV4-1; J: TRBJ2-7; size: NA; CDR3: CASSQQGAFYEQYF; DNA: TGCGCCAGCAGCCAGCAGGGGGCTTTTTACGAGCAGTACTTC
D: TRBD1; V: TRBV11-1; J: TRBJ1-2; size: NA; CDR3: CASSLQGARGYTF; DNA: TGTGCCAGCAGCTTACAGGGGGCGAGAGGCTACACCTTC
D: NA; V: TRBV7-2; J: TRBJ2-3; size: NA; CDR3: CASSLRAGRTTDTQYF; DNA: TGTGCCAGCAGCTTACGTGCGGGGAGGACCACAGATACGCAGTATTTT
D: TRBD2; V: TRBV18; J: TRBJ2-5; size: once; CDR3: CASSPGLAGGETQYF; DNA: TGTGCCAGCTCCCCTGGACTAGCGGGAGGGGAGACCCAGTACTTC
D: TRBD1; V: TRBV18; J: TRBJ1-2; size: NA; CDR3: CASSPRQGQNTF; DNA: TGTGCCAGCTCACCCAGACAGGGACAGAATACCTTC
D: TRBD1; V: TRBV4-1; J: TRBJ1-4; size: NA; CDR3: CASSQVGTGDLEKLFF; DNA: TGCGCCAGCAGCCAAGTAGGGACAGGCGACCTTGAAAAACTGTTTTTT
D: NA; V: TRBV6-5; J: TRBJ2-1; size: NA; CDR3: CASTGVGLNEQFF; DNA: TGTGCCAGCACCGGCGTTGGGCTTAATGAGCAGTTCTTC
D: NA; V: TRBV2; J: TRBJ2-7; size: NA; CDR3: CASTTTGTEQYF; DNA: TGTGCCAGCACCACCACAGGGACCGAGCAGTACTTC
D: NA; V: TRBV5-8; J: TRBJ2-7; size: NA; CDR3: CASSFPLGRHEQYF; DNA: TGTGCCAGCAGCTTTCCGTTAGGGAGGCACGAGCAGTACTTC
D: NA; V: TRBV2; J: TRBJ2-5; size: NA; CDR3: CASGYSEETQYF; DNA: TGTGCCAGCGGCTACAGTGAAGAGACCCAGTACTTC
D: NA; V: TRBV7-2; J: TRBJ1-2; size: NA; CDR3: CASSPYIFGSALYGYTF; DNA: TGTGCCAGCAGCCCGTACATTTTCGGCTCGGCACTATATGGCTACACCTTC
D: NA; V: TRBV10-3; J: TRBJ2-1; size: NA; CDR3: CAIQGVVNEQFF; DNA: TGTGCCATCCAAGGGGTGGTGAATGAGCAGTTCTTC
D: NA; V: TRBV5-1; J: TRBJ1-3; size: NA; CDR3: CASSELGGNTIYF; DNA: TGCGCCAGCAGCGAGCTAGGAGGAAACACCATATATTTT
D: NA; V: TRBV18; J: TRBJ1-1; size: NA; CDR3: CASSPPLRSGSTEAFF; DNA: TGTGCCAGCTCACCACCTCTTCGGTCGGGGAGCACTGAAGCTTTCTTT
D: TRBD1; V: TRBV5-6; J: TRBJ1-6; size: NA; CDR3: CASSGWTGRSPLHF; DNA: TGTGCCAGCAGCGGGTGGACAGGGCGTTCACCCCTCCACTTT
D: TRBD1; V: TRBV19; J: TRBJ1-5; size: NA; CDR3: CASRRTGASTTNQPQHF; DNA: TGTGCCAGTAGAAGAACAGGGGCCTCCACGACTAATCAGCCCCAGCATTTT
D: TRBD1; V: TRBV6-5; J: TRBJ1-1; size: NA; CDR3: CASSHRQGLTTEAFF; DNA: TGTGCCAGCAGTCACAGACAGGGGCTGACCACTGAAGCTTTCTTT
D: NA; V: TRBV13; J: TRBJ2-5; size: NA; CDR3: CASSPGETQYF; DNA: TGTGCCAGCAGCCCGGGGGAGACCCAGTACTTC
D: TRBD1; V: TRBV11-3; J: TRBJ2-3; size: few; CDR3: CASSSGTGFIDTQYF; DNA: TGTGCCAGCAGCTCGGGGACAGGTTTTATTGATACGCAGTATTTT
D: NA; V: TRBV10-1; J: TRBJ1-4; size: NA; CDR3: CAISRVEVRKKLFF; DNA: TGCGCCATCTCCAGGGTAGAGGTTCGGAAAAAACTGTTTTTT
D: NA; V: TRBV3-1/TRBV3-2; J: TRBJ1-2; size: NA; CDR3: CASSHLTGTNYGYTF; DNA: TGTGCCAGCAGCCATCTAACAGGGACAAACTATGGCTACACCTTC
D: TRBD1; V: TRBV5-8; J: TRBJ1-4; size: NA; CDR3: CASSLAGTGEEKLFF; DNA: TGTGCCAGCAGCTTGGCCGGGACAGGGGAAGAAAAACTGTTTTTT
D: TRBD1; V: TRBV2; J: TRBJ1-6; size: NA; CDR3: CARTGQGNSPLHF; DNA: TGTGCCAGGACGGGACAGGGTAATTCACCCCTCCACTTT
D: NA; V: TRBV5-4; J: TRBJ2-6; size: few; CDR3: CASKSGAGANVLTF; DNA: TGTGCCAGCAAGTCAGGGGCCGGGGCCAACGTCCTGACTTTC
D: NA; V: TRBV5-1; J: TRBJ2-2; size: NA; CDR3: CASSIGGTSGELFF; DNA: TGCGCCAGCAGCATAGGAGGAACCTCCGGGGAGCTGTTTTTT
D: NA; V: TRBV6-4; J: TRBJ1-2; size: NA; CDR3: CASSPGQTQRGYTF; DNA: TGTGCCAGCAGTCCAGGACAGACCCAGAGGGGCTACACCTTC
D: TRBD1; V: TRBV11-2; J: TRBJ2-5; size: NA; CDR3: CASSPGTGSYQETQYF; DNA: TGTGCCAGCAGCCCAGGGACAGGGTCCTACCAAGAGACCCAGTACTTC
D: TRBD2; V: TRBV6-6; J: TRBJ2-7; size: NA; CDR3: CASSRAGTYEQYF; DNA: TGTGCCAGCAGTCGAGCGGGGACCTACGAGCAGTACTTC
D: NA; V: TRBV18; J: TRBJ1-5; size: NA; CDR3: CASSPSPVNQPQHF; DNA: TGTGCCAGCTCACCCTCCCCCGTCAATCAGCCCCAGCATTTT
D: NA; V: TRBV11-2; J: TRBJ2-5; size: NA; CDR3: CASSWGPGETQYF; DNA: TGTGCCAGCAGCTGGGGCCCTGGGGAGACCCAGTACTTC
D: TRBD1; V: TRBV2; J: TRBJ1-6; size: NA; CDR3: CTQGARNNSPLHF; DNA: TGTACACAGGGGGCAAGAAATAATTCACCCCTCCACTTT
D: NA; V: TRBV6-5; J: TRBJ2-7; size: NA; CDR3: CASSYERPGSSYEQYF; DNA: TGTGCCAGCAGTTACGAGCGGCCGGGAAGCTCCTACGAGCAGTACTTC
D: NA; V: TRBV29-1; J: TRBJ2-1; size: NA; CDR3: CSVDTPGVNEQFF; DNA: TGCAGCGTTGATACTCCGGGAGTAAATGAGCAGTTCTTC
D: TRBD2; V: TRBV6-2/TRBV6-3; J: TRBJ2-1; size: once; CDR3: CASSSSSGTVDEQFF; DNA: TGTGCCAGCAGCTCCTCTAGCGGGACGGTGGATGAGCAGTTCTTC
D: NA; V: TRBV2; J: TRBJ1-1; size: NA; CDR3: CASSQSGGRNTEAFF; DNA: TGTGCCAGCAGTCAGAGTGGAGGAAGGAACACTGAAGCTTTCTTT